Below are 8 T cell receptor beta chains sequenced from a single sample in a study of naive and memory T cell subsets. Two oligonucleotides, mixed equimolar, formed the beta constant-region primer covering TRBC1 and TRBC2. A single record per CDR3 protein comes from TCRdb applying MiXCR to the UMI-ligation and nested PCR reads. The table has tens of thousands of distinct CDR3 sequences, around a tenth seen once; the top ten hold approximately 17%. Input material: effector memory CD4+ T cells from blood. Subset specified: effector memory, CD45RA- CD27-. These receptors were collected from a human donor in good health.

The chain combines TRBV6-5 with TRBJ2-5; TRBD1 matches at 7 bases. Looked up from germline, CDR1 is MNHEY and CDR2 is SVGAGI. The CDR3 extends over 15 amino acids. With 4 bases clipped from V and 2 bases from J, the junction kept 7 bases outside the gene matches. Here the CDR3 reads CASSFSPGQQETQYF. The CDR3 DNA sequence: TGTGCCAGCAGTTTCTCTCCGGGACAGCAAGAGACCCAGTACTTC.

The table lists this clonotype with a few counts. The chain is built from TRBV29-1 and TRBJ1-3; D is unclear. The CDR3 sequence is 12 residues long. V shed 3 bases and J shed 4 bases, with 7 bases lying between them. Germline V gene lookup returns CDR1 SQVTM and CDR2 ANQGSEA. The DNA of the CDR3 is TGCAGCGTTGATATTTCCGGAAACACCATATATTTT. Protein sequence: CSVDISGNTIYF.

The sample holds many counts of this clonotype. V usage is TRBV5-1 and J usage is TRBJ2-1; 10 nucleotides agree with TRBD2. Germline V gene sequence: CDR1 SGHRS, CDR2 YFSETQ. The trim removed 4 bases at V and 8 bases at J, leaving 9 bases unmatched. The CDR3 totals 15 residues. The CDR3 sequence is CASSRASGRGDEQFF. In nucleotides, the CDR3 is TGCGCCAGCAGCCGAGCTAGCGGGAGAGGCGATGAGCAGTTCTTC.

This clonotype was detected many times. The CDR3 spells CSARDRSRSLGYTF. The CDR3, as DNA: TGCAGTGCTAGAGATCGAAGCAGGTCTTTGGGCTACACCTTC. This rearrangement joins TRBV20-1 to TRBJ1-2; D not certain. V lost 0 bases and J lost 8, with 16 bases in between. This CDR3 contains 14 residues. The germline CDR1 and CDR2 sequences are DFQATT and SNEGSKA (reference sequence).

The chain carries TRBV27 and TRBJ1-2; 7 nucleotides line up with TRBD1. V shed 1 base and J 5 bases; nucleotides not matched to a gene: 10. The CDR3 is made up of 16 amino acids. Germline values: CDR1 MNHEY, CDR2 SMNVEV (reference sequence). This CDR3 is CASSLWGGDRVYGYTF. The CDR3 region has the DNA TGTGCCAGCAGTTTATGGGGCGGGGACAGAGTATATGGCTACACCTTC.

The chain joins TRBV11-1 to TRBJ2-5, with D perhaps matching TRBD1 (6 bases). From germline, CDR1 is SGHAT and CDR2 FQDESV (reference sequence). The CDR3 runs 17 residues. V dropped 4 bases and J dropped 5 bases, with 23 bases sitting between them. The DNA for the CDR3 is TGTGCCAGCAGCTCTAAAGGCCGTGGGGGCGTCCGCGAGACCCAGTACTTC. Its translation is CASSSKGRGGVRETQYF.

This clonotype came up many times. This chain uses TRBV28 with TRBJ2-7; 9 bases line up with TRBD1. Germline V lookup: CDR1 MDHEN, CDR2 SYDVKM. The CDR3 contains 16 residues. The trim removed 3 bases at V and 3 bases at J, leaving 9 bases unmatched. The CDR3 nucleotides are TGTGCCAGCAGTTTCTCACAGGGACAGGGCCACTACGAGCAGTACTTC. Amino acids: CASSFSQGQGHYEQYF.

This clonotype was seen only a few times. The V gene is TRBV6-6, the J gene TRBJ2-3; the D gene is possibly TRBD2 (5 bases). This CDR3 has 14 residues. V lost 8 bases, J lost 1 base, and 13 bases lay in between. CDR1 is MNHNY and CDR2 is SVGAGI in the germline V gene (reference sequence). In nucleotides, the CDR3 is TGTGCCAGCGCCGGCGGGTTAGGCACAGATACGCAGTATTTT. This sequence encodes CASAGGLGTDTQYF.